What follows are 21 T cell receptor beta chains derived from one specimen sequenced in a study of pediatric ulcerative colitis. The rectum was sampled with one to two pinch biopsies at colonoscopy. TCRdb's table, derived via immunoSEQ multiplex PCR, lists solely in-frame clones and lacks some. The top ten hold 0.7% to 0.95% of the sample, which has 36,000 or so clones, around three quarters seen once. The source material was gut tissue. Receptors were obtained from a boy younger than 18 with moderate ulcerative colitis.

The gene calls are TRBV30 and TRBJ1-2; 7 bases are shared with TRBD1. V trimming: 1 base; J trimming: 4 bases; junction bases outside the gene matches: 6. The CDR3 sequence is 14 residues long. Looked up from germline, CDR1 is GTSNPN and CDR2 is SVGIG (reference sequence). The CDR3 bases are TGTGCCTGGAGTGCTGGGACAGTGGGCTATGGCTACACCTTC. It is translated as CAWSAGTVGYGYTF.

This CDR3 is CASSQSGIFTLNTDTQYF. CDR3 bases: TGTGCCAGCAGCCAGAGCGGGATTTTTACTCTGAACACAGATACGCAGTATTTT. V usage is TRBV7-9 and J usage is TRBJ2-3, with 7 bases that match TRBD2. CDR3 length: 18 residues. Germline values: CDR1 SEHNR, CDR2 FQNEAQ (reference sequence). J was trimmed by 2 bases and V by 5 bases; bases with no gene match: 16.

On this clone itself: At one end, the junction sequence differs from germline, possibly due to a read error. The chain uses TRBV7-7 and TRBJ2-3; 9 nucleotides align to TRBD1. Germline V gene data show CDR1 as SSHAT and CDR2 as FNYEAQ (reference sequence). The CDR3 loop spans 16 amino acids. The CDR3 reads CASSSNPTGGADTQYF. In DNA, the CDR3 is TGTGCTAGCAGCTCTAACCCGACAGGGGGGGCGGATACGCAGTATTTT.

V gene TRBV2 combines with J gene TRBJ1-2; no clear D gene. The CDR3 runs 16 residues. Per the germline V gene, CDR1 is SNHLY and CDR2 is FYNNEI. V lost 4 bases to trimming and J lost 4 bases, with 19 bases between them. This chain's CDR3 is CASSGMMFGVGYGYTF. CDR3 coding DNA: TGTGCCAGCAGTGGAATGATGTTCGGGGTAGGCTATGGCTACACCTTC. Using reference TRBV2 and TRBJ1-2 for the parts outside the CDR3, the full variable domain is EPEVTQTPSHQVTQMGQEVILRCVPISNHLYFYWYRQILGQKVEFLVSFYNNEISEKSEIFDDQFSVERPDGSNFTLKIRSTKLEDSAMYFCASSGMMFGVGYGYTFGSGTRLTVV.

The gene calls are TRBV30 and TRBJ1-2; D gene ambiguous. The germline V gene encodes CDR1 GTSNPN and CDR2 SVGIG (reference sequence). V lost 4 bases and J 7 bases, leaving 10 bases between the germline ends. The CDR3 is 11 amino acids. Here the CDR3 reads CAWMYEGGYTF. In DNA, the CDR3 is TGTGCCTGGATGTATGAGGGTGGCTACACCTTC.

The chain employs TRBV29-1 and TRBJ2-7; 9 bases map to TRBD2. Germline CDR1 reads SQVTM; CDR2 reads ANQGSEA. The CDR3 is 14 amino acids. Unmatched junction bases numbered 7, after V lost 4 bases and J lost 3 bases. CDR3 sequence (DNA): TGCAGCGTTGTTGGCGGGGGGGTAGACTACGAGCAGTACTTC. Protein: CSVVGGGVDYEQYF.

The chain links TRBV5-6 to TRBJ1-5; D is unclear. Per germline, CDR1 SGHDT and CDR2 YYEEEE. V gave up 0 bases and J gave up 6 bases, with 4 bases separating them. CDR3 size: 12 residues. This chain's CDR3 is CASSLGSQPQHF. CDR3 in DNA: TGTGCCAGCAGCTTGGGGAGTCAGCCCCAGCATTTT.

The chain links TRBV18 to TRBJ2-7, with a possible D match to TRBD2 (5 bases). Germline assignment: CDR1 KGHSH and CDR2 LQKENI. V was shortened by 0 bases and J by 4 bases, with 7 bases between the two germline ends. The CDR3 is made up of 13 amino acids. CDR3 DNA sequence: TGTGCCAGCTCACCACCGGGAGAATACGAGCAGTACTTC. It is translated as CASSPPGEYEQYF.

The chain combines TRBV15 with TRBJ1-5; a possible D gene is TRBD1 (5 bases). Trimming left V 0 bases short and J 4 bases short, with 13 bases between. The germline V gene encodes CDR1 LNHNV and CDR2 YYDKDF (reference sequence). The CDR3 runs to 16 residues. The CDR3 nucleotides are TGTGCCACCAGCAGAGAGGGGGAGGGAGAAAATCAGCCCCAGCATTTT. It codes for CATSREGEGENQPQHF.

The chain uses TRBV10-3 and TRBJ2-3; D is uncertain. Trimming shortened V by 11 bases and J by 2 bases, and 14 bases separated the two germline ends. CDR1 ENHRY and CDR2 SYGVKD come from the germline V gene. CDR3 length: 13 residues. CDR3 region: CAARIRTTDTQYF. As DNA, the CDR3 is TGTGCCGCTAGGATAAGGACCACAGATACGCAGTATTTT.

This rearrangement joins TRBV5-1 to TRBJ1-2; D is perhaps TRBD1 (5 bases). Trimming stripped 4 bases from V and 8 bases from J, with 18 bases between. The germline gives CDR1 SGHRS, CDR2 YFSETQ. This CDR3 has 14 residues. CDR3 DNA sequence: TGCGCCAGCAGCCCCCAGGACACCCCTGGGGGCTACACCTTC. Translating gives CASSPQDTPGGYTF.

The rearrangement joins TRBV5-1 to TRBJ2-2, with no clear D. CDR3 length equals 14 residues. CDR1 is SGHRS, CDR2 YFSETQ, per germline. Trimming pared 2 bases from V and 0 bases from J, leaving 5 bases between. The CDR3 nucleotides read TGCGCCAGCAGCTTCCGGGCGAACACCGGGGAGCTGTTTTTT. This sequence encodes CASSFRANTGELFF.

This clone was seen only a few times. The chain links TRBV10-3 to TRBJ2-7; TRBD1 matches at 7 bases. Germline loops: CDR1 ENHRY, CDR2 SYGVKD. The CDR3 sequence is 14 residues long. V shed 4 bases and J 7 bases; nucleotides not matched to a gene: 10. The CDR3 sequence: CAISATGDIWEQYF. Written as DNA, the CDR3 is TGTGCCATCAGTGCAACAGGGGATATATGGGAGCAGTACTTC.

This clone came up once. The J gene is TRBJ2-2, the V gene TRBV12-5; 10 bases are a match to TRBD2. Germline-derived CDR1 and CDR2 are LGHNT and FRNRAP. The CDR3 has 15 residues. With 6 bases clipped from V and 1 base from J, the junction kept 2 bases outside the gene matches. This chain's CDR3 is CASGQREGNTGELFF. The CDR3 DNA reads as TGTGCTAGTGGCCAGCGGGAGGGGAACACCGGGGAGCTGTTTTTT. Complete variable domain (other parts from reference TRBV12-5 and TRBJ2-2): DARVTQTPRHKVTEMGQEVTMRCQPILGHNTVFWYRQTMMQGLELLAYFRNRAPLDDSGMPKDRFSAEMPDATLATLKIQPSEPRDSAVYFCASGQREGNTGELFFGEGSRLTVL.

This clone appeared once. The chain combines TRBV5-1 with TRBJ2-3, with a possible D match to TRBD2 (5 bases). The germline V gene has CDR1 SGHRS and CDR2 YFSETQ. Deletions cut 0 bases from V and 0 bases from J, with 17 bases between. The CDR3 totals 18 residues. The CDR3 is CASSLAFVRASSTDTQYF. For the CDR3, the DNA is TGCGCCAGCAGCTTGGCTTTCGTGCGGGCAAGTAGCACAGATACGCAGTATTTT.

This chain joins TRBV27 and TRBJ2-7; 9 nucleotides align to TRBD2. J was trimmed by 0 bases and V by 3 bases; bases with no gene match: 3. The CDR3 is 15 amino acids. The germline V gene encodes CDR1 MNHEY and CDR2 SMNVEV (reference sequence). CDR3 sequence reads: CASSFPSGDSYEQYF. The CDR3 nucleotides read TGTGCCAGCAGTTTCCCTAGCGGGGACTCCTACGAGCAGTACTTC.

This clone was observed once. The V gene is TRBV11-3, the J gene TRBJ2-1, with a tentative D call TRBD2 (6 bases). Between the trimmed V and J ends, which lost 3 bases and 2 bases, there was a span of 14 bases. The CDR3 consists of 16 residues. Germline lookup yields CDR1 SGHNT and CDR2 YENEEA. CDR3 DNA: TGTGCCAGCAGCTTTATTGCGGGATCGCCCTACAATGAGCAGTTCTTC. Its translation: CASSFIAGSPYNEQFF. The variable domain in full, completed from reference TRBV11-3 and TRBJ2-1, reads EAGVVQSPRYKIIEKKQPVAFWCNPISGHNTLYWYLQNLGQGPELLIRYENEEAVDDSQLPKDRFSAERLKGVDSTLKIQPAELGDSAVYLCASSFIAGSPYNEQFFGPGTRLTVL.

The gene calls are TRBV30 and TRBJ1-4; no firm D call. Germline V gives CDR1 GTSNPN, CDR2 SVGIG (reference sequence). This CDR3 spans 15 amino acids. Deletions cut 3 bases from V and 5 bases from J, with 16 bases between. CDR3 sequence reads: CAWRVPGYQNEKLFF. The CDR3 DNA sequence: TGTGCCTGGAGGGTACCCGGCTACCAAAATGAAAAACTGTTTTTT.

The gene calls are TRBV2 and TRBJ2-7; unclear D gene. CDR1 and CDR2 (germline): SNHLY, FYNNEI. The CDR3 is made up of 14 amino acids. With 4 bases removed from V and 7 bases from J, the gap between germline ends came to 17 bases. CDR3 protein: CASSGRAGSQEQYF. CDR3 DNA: TGTGCCAGCAGTGGAAGGGCAGGAAGTCAGGAGCAGTACTTC. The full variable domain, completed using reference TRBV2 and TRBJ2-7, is EPEVTQTPSHQVTQMGQEVILRCVPISNHLYFYWYRQILGQKVEFLVSFYNNEISEKSEIFDDQFSVERPDGSNFTLKIRSTKLEDSAMYFCASSGRAGSQEQYFGPGTRLTVT.

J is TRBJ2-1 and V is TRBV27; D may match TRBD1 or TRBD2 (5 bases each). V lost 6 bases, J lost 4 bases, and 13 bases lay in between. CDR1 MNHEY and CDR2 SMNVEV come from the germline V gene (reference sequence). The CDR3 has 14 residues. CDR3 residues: CASRLTGAYNEQFF. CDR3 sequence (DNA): TGTGCCAGCAGGCTTACCGGGGCTTACAATGAGCAGTTCTTC.

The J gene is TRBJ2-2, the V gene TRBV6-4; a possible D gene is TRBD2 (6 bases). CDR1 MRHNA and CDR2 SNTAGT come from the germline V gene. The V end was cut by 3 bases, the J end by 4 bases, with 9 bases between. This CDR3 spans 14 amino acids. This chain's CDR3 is CASSEGGPTGELFF. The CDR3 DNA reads TGTGCCAGCAGTGAGGGGGGACCCACCGGGGAGCTGTTTTTT.